The 21 T cell receptor beta chains presented below share a single source sample, sequenced in a study of blood T cell repertoires in COVID-19. This table comes from immunoSEQ multiplex PCR, and its TCRdb copy is limited to in-frame clones, with some not included. The table lists 150,000 to 200,000 clones, approximately 88% of them singletons. Material for sequencing was peripheral blood. These receptors originate from a man in his sixties with acute or convalescent COVID-19.

Only one count was recorded for this clone. This CDR3 is CASSRQGVTYEQYF. The CDR3 bases are TGTGCCAGCAGCAGACAGGGAGTAACCTACGAGCAGTACTTC. The chain couples TRBV2 to TRBJ2-7; 7 bases align to TRBD1. CDR1 and CDR2 (germline): SNHLY, FYNNEI. Losses at the gene ends were 6 bases for V and 2 bases for J; bases not matched to a gene: 7. The CDR3 totals 14 residues.

The rearrangement links TRBV5-1 to TRBJ2-7; D is possibly TRBD1 (6 bases). Trimming pared 2 bases from V and 2 bases from J, leaving 11 bases between. Germline CDR1 reads SGHRS; CDR2 reads YFSETQ. CDR3 length equals 14 residues. This CDR3 reads CASSLQGGPYEQYF. DNA of the CDR3: TGCGCCAGCAGCTTACAGGGTGGGCCCTACGAGCAGTACTTC.

The chain recombines TRBV11-2 with TRBJ2-7; 7 bases are a match to TRBD2. The length of the CDR3 is 14 residues. Per germline, CDR1 SGHAT and CDR2 FQNNGV. J was trimmed by 2 bases and V by 5 bases; bases with no gene match: 6. CDR3 sequence reads: CASSQSGIPYEQYF. DNA of the CDR3: TGTGCCAGCAGCCAGAGCGGGATCCCCTACGAGCAGTACTTC. Based on the CDR3 plus reference TRBV11-2 and TRBJ2-7, the full variable domain is EAGVAQSPRYKIIEKRQSVAFWCNPISGHATLYWYQQILGQGPKLLIQFQNNGVVDDSQLPKDRFSAERLKGVDSTLKIQPAKLEDSAVYLCASSQSGIPYEQYFGPGTRLTVT.

V usage is TRBV4-3 and J usage is TRBJ2-7; tentative D call: TRBD1 (5 bases). Germline CDR1 is LGHNA and CDR2 is YSLEER. There are 15 residues in the CDR3. V was trimmed by 2 bases and J by 0 bases, leaving 11 bases between them. The CDR3 DNA follows: TGCGCCAGCAGCCAACTCTCGACAGCCTCCTACGAGCAGTACTTC. It translates to CASSQLSTASYEQYF.

This clone was recorded only once. This chain links TRBV30 with TRBJ2-1; 9 bases line up with TRBD1. Trimming took 4 bases from V and 10 from J; bases not matched to a gene: 11. This CDR3 has 14 residues. Germline V lookup: CDR1 GTSNPN, CDR2 SVGIG (reference sequence). CDR3 DNA: TGTGCCTGGAACCGGGACAGGGCCTCACGGGAGCAGTTCTTC. Protein sequence: CAWNRDRASREQFF. The full variable domain, its missing parts supplied by reference TRBV30 and TRBJ2-1, is SQTIHQWPATLVQPVGSPLSLECTVEGTSNPNLYWYRQAAGRGLQLLFYSVGIGQISSEVPQNLSASRPQDRQFILSSKKLLLSDSGFYLCAWNRDRASREQFFGPGTRLTVL.

This chain connects TRBV6-6 to TRBJ1-4; TRBD1 matches 10 bases. The CDR3 runs 17 residues. Germline V lookup: CDR1 MNHNY, CDR2 SVGAGI (reference sequence). The V and J ends lost 6 bases and 0 bases, in that order; junction bases with no gene match: 7. The CDR3 sequence is CASRRQGAFATNEKLFF. The DNA for the CDR3 is TGTGCCAGCAGACGACAGGGGGCCTTTGCAACTAATGAAAAACTGTTTTTT.

The gene calls are TRBV4-1 and TRBJ2-3, with TRBD2 matching over 13 bases. Germline V CDR1 and CDR2: MGHRA, YSYEKL. The V gene end was trimmed by 1 base and the J gene end by 0 bases; junction bases not matched to a gene: 7. CDR3 length: 19 amino acids. The CDR3 sequence: CASSQVTGLAGASTDTQYF. DNA for the CDR3: TGCGCCAGCAGCCAAGTAACCGGACTAGCGGGGGCTAGCACAGATACGCAGTATTTT.

In its sample, this clone was seen once. CDR3 amino acids: CASSLDLGTSGTDTQYF. The CDR3 bases are TGTGCCAGCAGCTTGGACTTAGGGACTAGCGGAACAGATACGCAGTATTTT. This chain joins TRBV5-4 and TRBJ2-3; 11 nucleotides align to TRBD2. CDR1 is SGHNT, CDR2 YYREEE, per germline (reference sequence). There are 17 residues in the CDR3. J was trimmed by 3 bases and V by 0 bases; bases with no gene match: 6.

The chain is built from TRBV4-3 and TRBJ2-3; D possibly corresponds to TRBD1 (5 bases). V was clipped by 5 bases and J by 3 bases, with 21 bases between them. Germline V gene lookup returns CDR1 LGHNA and CDR2 YSLEER. The CDR3 contains 17 residues. The CDR3 DNA follows: TGCGCCAGCAGCGAGACTTGGGGCCAGGGAATAACAGATACGCAGTATTTT. Amino acid sequence: CASSETWGQGITDTQYF.

V is TRBV4-2 and J is TRBJ2-3; the D is unclear. Trimming removed 0 bases from V and 1 base from J, with 5 bases in between. CDR1 is LGHNA and CDR2 is YNFKEQ in the germline V gene. This CDR3 has 14 residues. CDR3 in amino acids: CASSQDPGTDTQYF. Here the CDR3 DNA reads TGTGCCAGCAGCCAAGATCCGGGCACAGATACGCAGTATTTT.

V usage is TRBV19 and J usage is TRBJ2-4; D gene uncertain. With 7 bases removed from V and 1 base from J, the gap between germline ends came to 14 bases. The CDR3 length is 15 residues. Germline V lookup: CDR1 LNHDA, CDR2 SQIVND (reference sequence). CDR3 protein: CASTTDLEAKNIQYF. DNA of the CDR3: TGTGCCAGTACTACAGATCTTGAGGCCAAAAACATTCAGTACTTC.

The chain recombines TRBV3-1 (or the pseudogene TRBV3-2) with TRBJ2-7, with 9 bases that match TRBD1. From germline, CDR1 is LGHDT and CDR2 YNNKEL (reference sequence). After removal of 2 bases from V and 12 bases from J, the junction contained 11 bases not matched to a gene. CDR3 length: 14 amino acids. This chain's CDR3 is CASSQKGGPGQGYF. CDR3 sequence (DNA): TGTGCCAGCAGCCAAAAAGGAGGTCCGGGACAGGGGTACTTC.

This clone was picked up one time. The chain couples TRBV11-1 to TRBJ2-1; D gene ambiguous. From germline, CDR1 is SGHAT and CDR2 FQDESV (reference sequence). Trimming removed 5 bases at V and 8 bases at J, with 19 bases between. The CDR3 contains 15 residues. CDR3 nucleotides: TGTGCCAGCAGCCCCCATCGCACCCCGGTTTATGAGCAGTTCTTC. Residues: CASSPHRTPVYEQFF.

The CDR3 sequence: CASSPSDRGSYGYTF. CDR3 DNA: TGTGCCAGCTCACCGAGCGACAGGGGGTCCTATGGCTACACCTTC. The V and J genes are TRBV18 and TRBJ1-2, with 9 bases that match TRBD1. The CDR3 loop spans 15 amino acids. The V segment lost 3 bases and the J segment 4 bases; nucleotides outside the gene matches: 6. CDR1 is KGHSH, CDR2 LQKENI, per germline. Supplemented by reference TRBV18 and TRBJ1-2, the full variable domain reads NAGVMQNPRHLVRRRGQEARLRCSPMKGHSHVYWYRQLPEEGLKFMVYLQKENIIDESGMPKERFSAEFPKEGPSILRIQQVVRGDSAAYFCASSPSDRGSYGYTFGSGTRLTVV.

Points on this clone: This CDR3 is also generated by other DNA sequences in the sample. V gene TRBV5-1 combines with J gene TRBJ1-2; D is perhaps TRBD1 (5 bases). CDR1 and CDR2 (germline): SGHRS, YFSETQ. This CDR3 has 12 residues. Trimming shortened V by 4 bases and J by 4 bases, and 8 bases separated the two germline ends. DNA for the CDR3: TGCGCCAGCAGCCTAGACAGCTATGGCTACACCTTC. Encoded protein: CASSLDSYGYTF.

V is TRBV7-2 and J is TRBJ1-5; no reliable D call. Trimming took 1 base from V and 3 from J, leaving 7 bases between them. CDR1 and CDR2 from the germline V gene are SGHTA and FQGNSA. This CDR3 has 14 amino acids. The CDR3, as DNA: TGTGCCAGCAGCTTAGGAGGGTTCAATCAGCCCCAGCATTTT. As protein: CASSLGGFNQPQHF.

The rearrangement joins TRBV12-5 to TRBJ1-5; unclear D gene. This CDR3 is 13 amino acids long. CDR1 is LGHNT and CDR2 is FRNRAP in the germline V gene. Trimming removed 1 base from V and 4 bases from J, with 5 bases in between. The CDR3 sequence: CASGLGANQPQHF. The CDR3 nucleotides read TGTGCTAGTGGTTTGGGGGCAAATCAGCCCCAGCATTTT.

J is TRBJ2-1 and V is TRBV7-8; 7 nucleotides line up with TRBD2. CDR1 and CDR2 (germline): SGHVS, FQNEAQ. The CDR3 has 16 residues. The V and J ends lost 1 base and 8 bases, in that order; junction bases with no gene match: 11. This chain's CDR3 is CASSLVIRGVLDEQFF. CDR3 nucleotide sequence: TGTGCCAGCAGCTTAGTTATACGGGGGGTATTAGATGAGCAGTTCTTC.

CDR3 region: CASRLWGRLNEQFF. CDR3 nucleotides: TGTGCCAGCAGACTCTGGGGGCGGCTGAATGAGCAGTTCTTC. V is TRBV5-6 and J is TRBJ2-1, with a weak D call TRBD1 (6 bases). This CDR3 is 14 amino acids long. With 5 bases removed from V and 7 bases from J, the gap between germline ends came to 16 bases. Germline lookup yields CDR1 SGHDT and CDR2 YYEEEE.

J is TRBJ2-1 and V is TRBV30; 7 bases match TRBD1. With V trimmed by 4 bases and J by 4 bases, 7 bases remained unmatched. Germline lookup yields CDR1 GTSNPN and CDR2 SVGIG (reference sequence). The CDR3 spans 14 residues. In DNA, the CDR3 is TGTGCCTGGAAGAGGGACAGCGGTTACAATGAGCAGTTCTTC. It yields the protein CAWKRDSGYNEQFF.

This clone was found once. The chain has TRBV14 and TRBJ1-2; D is ambiguous. The V end was cut by 8 bases, the J end by 2 bases, with 18 bases between. In germline, CDR1 is SGHDN, CDR2 FVKESK. This CDR3 is 15 amino acids long. CDR3 protein: CASSANYEGNYGYTF. The CDR3, as DNA: TGTGCCAGCTCAGCCAATTATGAGGGAAACTATGGCTACACCTTC.